This T cell receptor beta chain was obtained from a study of T cells expressing NK-cell markers. TCRdb re-called the 5' RACE reads; one entry per CDR3 protein, DNA not given. With about 150,000 distinct CDR3 sequences in the sample, the ten largest clones hold 20% to 25%. The germline gives CDR1 MDHEN, CDR2 SYDVKM. The length of the CDR3 is 17 residues. The gene calls are TRBV28 and TRBJ2-2; the D call of TRBD1 rests on TCRdb alone, since no DNA is present to check it. This clonotype originated in a man between 18 and 69 years old in good health. Source material: blood T cells: a sorted CD56 or NKG2C T cell subset, CD4+ or CD8+ T cells, or bulk PBMC T cells (not recorded which). CDR3 region: CASSFGSGQESTGELFF.